The clone carrying this T cell receptor beta chain was counted a few times. What it binds is unknown. Second doses that came at about 4 or about 12 weeks were put together. The CDR3 runs to 14 residues. Germline CDR1 reads LNHDA; CDR2 reads SQIVND (reference sequence). Unmatched junction bases numbered 2, after V lost 4 bases and J lost 0 bases. The assay was immunoSEQ multiplex PCR, and TCRdb's table has in-frame clones only and misses some. This table has 100,000 to 150,000 clones, roughly 92% appearing once. The data belong to a study of T cell responses to AZD1222 COVID-19 vaccine. Study findings and constraints: Variant regions that are unmutated are reportedly the target of nearly half of spike-specific TCRs. The span of vaccine-associated CD4 TCRs extended across spike, with dominance at 160-218 and 743-854. There were mostly white British donors and more females than males, and clonal diversity was possibly underestimated.

The sample was peripheral blood, taken 28 days after the second AZD1222 dose. V is TRBV19 and J is TRBJ2-7; 8 bases are shared with TRBD1. The source is an adult who received the AZD1222 COVID-19 vaccine. The CDR3 is CASSTDRASYEQYF. DNA of the CDR3: TGTGCCAGTAGTACGGACAGGGCCTCCTACGAGCAGTACTTC.